Listed here are 6 T cell receptor beta chains from one sample, sequenced in a study of OX40 agonist ivuxolimab in advanced cancers. TCRdb's table, derived via immunoSEQ multiplex PCR, lists solely in-frame clones and lacks some. The sample shows about 84,000 clones, approximately 95% of them seen only once. The source material was CD4+ or CD8+ T cells sorted from blood, sampled in a trial of the OX40 agonist ivuxolimab. These TCRs come from an adult with an advanced solid tumor such as melanoma, head and neck, liver or kidney cancer.

The V gene is TRBV5-4, the J gene TRBJ1-2; the match to TRBD1 covers 7 bases. Germline loops: CDR1 SGHNT, CDR2 YYREEE (reference sequence). With V trimmed by 4 bases and J by 4 bases, 16 bases remained unmatched. The CDR3 sequence is 17 residues long. In nucleotides, the CDR3 is TGTGCCAGCAGCCCGGGGACAGTATCAGTCCTGGGCTATGGCTACACCTTC. It specifies CASSPGTVSVLGYGYTF.

This sequence joins TRBV11-2 and TRBJ2-5, with D maybe TRBD2 (5 bases). The V gene's germline CDR1 is SGHAT and CDR2 FQNNGV. The CDR3 consists of 16 residues. V shed 5 bases and J shed 3 bases, with 19 bases lying between them. This CDR3 reads CASSPKVSRLKETQYF. The CDR3 DNA is TGTGCCAGCAGCCCAAAGGTGTCCAGACTAAAAGAGACCCAGTACTTC.

The chain carries TRBV6-1 and TRBJ2-1; 12 bases line up with TRBD2. Germline CDR1 and CDR2: MNHNS and SASEGT. This CDR3 region has 17 residues. Losses at the gene ends were 3 bases for V and 9 bases for J; bases not matched to a gene: 12. CDR3 sequence: CASSEFKTSGGITEQFF. Here the CDR3 DNA reads TGTGCCAGCAGTGAGTTTAAGACTAGCGGGGGCATAACTGAGCAGTTCTTC.

The chain carries TRBV7-9 and TRBJ2-3; D gene ambiguous. The CDR3 is made up of 15 amino acids. Trimming took 0 bases from V and 0 from J, leaving 7 bases between them. Per germline, CDR1 SEHNR and CDR2 FQNEAQ (reference sequence). The chain's CDR3 is CASSLAAFSTDTQYF. Written as DNA, the CDR3 is TGTGCCAGCAGCTTAGCGGCTTTTAGCACAGATACGCAGTATTTT.

The gene calls are TRBV6-5 and TRBJ1-1, with 9 bases lining up with TRBD1. The germline CDR1 and CDR2 sequences are MNHEY and SVGAGI. CDR3 length: 13 amino acids. The V segment lost 5 bases and the J segment 7 bases; nucleotides outside the gene matches: 5. In DNA, the CDR3 is TGTGCCAGCAGTGACACAGGGGGCCTTGAAGCTTTCTTT. This encodes CASSDTGGLEAFF.

The CDR3 reads CASSLVVWRRNYEQYF. DNA for the CDR3: TGTGCCAGCAGCTTGGTAGTGTGGCGCAGGAACTACGAGCAGTACTTC. V is TRBV7-8 and J is TRBJ2-7; D remains unclear. This CDR3 is built from 16 residues. Germline CDR1 SGHVS, CDR2 FQNEAQ. V lost 3 bases, J lost 3 bases, and 18 bases lay in between.